This entry lists 24 T cell receptor beta chains sequenced from one sample in a study of cytomegalovirus exposure and HLA in healthy donors. The protocol was immunoSEQ multiplex PCR, while the TCRdb copy is restricted to in-frame clones and leaves out a portion. The sample includes 250,000 to 350,000 clones, approximately 90% of them seen just once. Material for sequencing was PBMCs. Receptor source: a woman younger than 45 in good health and CMV-seropositive.

The chain carries TRBV11-1 and TRBJ2-7; D gene ambiguous. V dropped 5 bases and J dropped 5 bases, with 10 bases sitting between them. Germline CDR1 reads SGHAT; CDR2 reads FQDESV (reference sequence). This CDR3 contains 12 residues. This chain's CDR3 is CASSPRFHEQYF. CDR3 nucleotides: TGTGCCAGCAGCCCCCGGTTCCACGAGCAGTACTTC.

This clone was observed a single time. V gene TRBV7-8 combines with J gene TRBJ2-1; TRBD2 matches 8 bases. The V and J ends lost 5 bases and 0 bases, in that order; junction bases with no gene match: 9. Germline V lookup: CDR1 SGHVS, CDR2 FQNEAQ. This CDR3 spans 17 amino acids. The CDR3 region has the DNA TGTGCCAGCAGCGTGCCCGGGACTAGGAGCTCCTACAATGAGCAGTTCTTC. Translation: CASSVPGTRSSYNEQFF. The whole variable domain, filled in from reference TRBV7-8 and TRBJ2-1, reads GAGVSQSPRYKVAKRGQDVALRCDPISGHVSLFWYQQALGQGPEFLTYFQNEAQLDKSGLPSDRFFAERPEGSVSTLKIQRTQQEDSAVYLCASSVPGTRSSYNEQFFGPGTRLTVL.

This chain connects TRBV13 to TRBJ2-7; TRBD2 matches at 9 bases. Germline V gene data show CDR1 as PRHDT and CDR2 as FYEKMQ (reference sequence). V shed 0 bases and J 0 bases; nucleotides not matched to a gene: 0. The CDR3 length is 15 residues. The CDR3 DNA is TGTGCCAGCAGCTTAGGTAGCGGGAGCTCCTACGAGCAGTACTTC. This gives the protein CASSLGSGSSYEQYF.

The V call is TRBV4-1, the J call TRBJ2-7; TRBD2 matches at 10 bases. The CDR3 contains 14 residues. Per germline, CDR1 MGHRA and CDR2 YSYEKL. The ends lost 4 bases at V and 0 bases at J; junction bases unmatched: 0. CDR3 in DNA: TGCGCCAGCAGCCCTAGCGGGGGCTCCTACGAGCAGTACTTC. Translating gives CASSPSGGSYEQYF.

The chain combines TRBV19 with TRBJ2-7; 9 nucleotides align to TRBD1. Germline CDR1 LNHDA, CDR2 SQIVND (reference sequence). This CDR3 has 14 residues. J gave up 6 bases and V 6 bases, and 9 bases lay outside the gene matches. This CDR3 reads CASSSGTGSTEQYF. CDR3 coding DNA: TGTGCCAGTAGCTCCGGGACAGGGTCCACCGAGCAGTACTTC.

The gene calls are TRBV5-1 and TRBJ1-5, with 7 bases aligning to TRBD1. J was trimmed by 1 base and V by 4 bases; bases with no gene match: 8. There are 16 residues in the CDR3. CDR1 SGHRS and CDR2 YFSETQ come from the germline V gene. Here the CDR3 reads CASSQGTAGSNQPQHF. The CDR3 DNA follows: TGCGCCAGCAGCCAGGGGACAGCCGGGAGCAATCAGCCCCAGCATTTT.

V is TRBV13 and J is TRBJ2-3, with TRBD2 identical over 11 bases. The J segment lost 1 base and the V segment lost 4 bases, leaving 7 bases of the junction unmatched. CDR3 length: 17 residues. Germline CDR1 reads PRHDT; CDR2 reads FYEKMQ (reference sequence). CDR3 amino acids: CASSSLTSGSRTDTQYF. The DNA of the CDR3 is TGTGCCAGCAGCTCCCTAACTAGCGGGAGCCGCACAGATACGCAGTATTTT. The entire variable domain, with the rest obtained from reference TRBV13 and TRBJ2-3, is as follows: AAGVIQSPRHLIKEKRETATLKCYPIPRHDTVYWYQQGPGQDPQFLISFYEKMQSDKGSIPDRFSAQQFSDYHSELNMSSLELGDSALYFCASSSLTSGSRTDTQYFGPGTRLTVL.

This chain's CDR3 is CAISSADNSPLHF. CDR3 nucleotides: TGTGCCATCAGTTCAGCCGATAATTCACCCCTCCACTTT. The chain links TRBV10-3 to TRBJ1-6; D not certain. Germline V CDR1 and CDR2: ENHRY, SYGVKD. The CDR3 is made up of 13 amino acids. V was pared by 5 bases and J by 5 bases, with 7 bases between.

The chain carries TRBV5-1 and TRBJ2-7; 7 bases line up with TRBD2. The germline CDR1 and CDR2 sequences are SGHRS and YFSETQ. V was clipped by 3 bases and J by 7 bases; unmatched bases: 13. This CDR3 comprises 15 residues. CDR3 nucleotides: TGCGCCAGCAGCTCCGCGCTTGCGGGGGAGCTGGAGCAGTACTTC. This gives the protein CASSSALAGELEQYF.

This clone was picked up one time. This chain connects TRBV6-5 to TRBJ1-3; no firm D call. The germline V and J ends were trimmed by 3 bases and 5 bases, with 11 bases remaining between them. This CDR3 comprises 14 residues. CDR1 and CDR2 (germline): MNHEY, SVGAGI. CDR3: CASSYAGSRNTIYF. The CDR3 DNA is TGTGCCAGCAGTTATGCAGGATCGAGAAACACCATATATTTT.

The rearrangement uses TRBV13 and TRBJ1-2, with D possibly being TRBD1 (5 bases). CDR1 is PRHDT and CDR2 is FYEKMQ in the germline V gene (reference sequence). The CDR3 covers 14 residues. Trimming removed 9 bases from V and 2 bases from J, with 16 bases in between. CDR3: CASDSSHLNYGYTF. CDR3 DNA: TGTGCCAGTGACAGCTCTCATTTAAACTATGGCTACACCTTC.

The chain uses TRBV9 and TRBJ2-6, with D possibly being TRBD1 or TRBD2 (6 bases each). This CDR3 is built from 19 residues. The ends were cut back, 2 bases at V and 0 bases at J, with 18 bases in the middle. Germline CDR1 SGDLS, CDR2 YYNGEE. The DNA of the CDR3 is TGTGCCAGCAGCGTCCTGGCCGGGGGCCATAACTCTGGGGCCAACGTCCTGACTTTC. It is translated as CASSVLAGGHNSGANVLTF.

J is TRBJ1-1 and V is TRBV30, with unresolved D. Germline-derived CDR1 and CDR2 are GTSNPN and SVGIG (reference sequence). V was trimmed by 2 bases and J by 0 bases, leaving 10 bases between them. CDR3 size: 14 residues. The CDR3 nucleotides read TGTGCCTGGAGTAGGCAGAGCATGAACACTGAAGCTTTCTTT. It specifies CAWSRQSMNTEAFF. Filled out from reference TRBV30 and TRBJ1-1, the complete variable domain reads SQTIHQWPATLVQPVGSPLSLECTVEGTSNPNLYWYRQAAGRGLQLLFYSVGIGQISSEVPQNLSASRPQDRQFILSSKKLLLSDSGFYLCAWSRQSMNTEAFFGQGTRLTVV.

The rearrangement uses TRBV10-3 and TRBJ2-1, with a weak D call TRBD2 (6 bases). The CDR3 totals 12 residues. Germline-derived CDR1 and CDR2 are ENHRY and SYGVKD. V was clipped by 7 bases and J by 5 bases, with 9 bases between them. CDR3 in DNA: TGTGCCATCACGGGACTCCACAATGAGCAGTTCTTC. This codes for CAITGLHNEQFF.

Written as DNA, the CDR3 is TGCGCCAGCAGCTTGTTCTTCCTATGGGACACTGAAGCTTTCTTT. Translation gives CASSLFFLWDTEAFF. The genes are TRBV5-1 and TRBJ1-1; D is undetermined. Germline assignment: CDR1 SGHRS and CDR2 YFSETQ. The CDR3 has 15 amino acids. V was cut by 1 base and J by 3 bases, with 13 bases left in between.

The chain recombines TRBV6-4 with TRBJ2-6; D gene uncertain. The germline gives CDR1 MRHNA, CDR2 SNTAGT. The V and J ends lost 0 bases and 0 bases respectively, with 6 bases between them. This CDR3 comprises 16 residues. CDR3 protein: CASSDSEASGANVLTF. CDR3 coding DNA: TGTGCCAGCAGTGACTCTGAGGCCTCTGGGGCCAACGTCCTGACTTTC.

The chain has TRBV5-6 and TRBJ1-2; D is perhaps TRBD1 (6 bases). CDR3 length: 14 residues. The germline gives CDR1 SGHDT, CDR2 YYEEEE. The germline V and J ends were trimmed by 6 bases and 2 bases, with 14 bases remaining between them. The CDR3 bases are TGTGCCAGCACCGACACAGGGTTCAACTATGGCTACACCTTC. It is translated as CASTDTGFNYGYTF.

This sequence joins TRBV28 and TRBJ1-5; 8 nucleotides match TRBD1. The CDR3 covers 17 residues. Germline assignment: CDR1 MDHEN and CDR2 SYDVKM. Trimming at V came to 4 bases and at J to 2 bases, leaving 10 bases not matched to a gene. CDR3 loop: CASSSRGTGSRNQPQHF. CDR3 bases: TGTGCCAGCAGTTCCCGCGGGACAGGCTCTCGCAATCAGCCCCAGCATTTT.

This chain joins TRBV6-6 and TRBJ2-3; TRBD2 matches 12 bases. This CDR3 region has 16 residues. The V gene end was trimmed by 2 bases and the J gene end by 5 bases; junction bases not matched to a gene: 5. Germline assignment: CDR1 MNHNY and CDR2 SVGAGI (reference sequence). The CDR3 protein is CASSYPSGGALDTQYF. CDR3 in DNA: TGTGCCAGCAGTTACCCTAGCGGGGGGGCCTTAGATACGCAGTATTTT.

The V gene is TRBV7-3, the J gene TRBJ1-2; 8 nucleotides align to TRBD1. Germline V gene lookup returns CDR1 SGHTA and CDR2 FQGTGA. This CDR3 spans 17 amino acids. V lost 5 bases, J lost 0 bases, and 11 bases stayed unmatched. This CDR3 reads CASSAGQGRETNYGYTF. Here the CDR3 DNA reads TGTGCCAGCAGCGCAGGACAGGGAAGGGAAACTAACTATGGCTACACCTTC.

The rearrangement uses TRBV4-2 and TRBJ2-1, with 8 bases matching TRBD2. The CDR3 is 12 residues long. V trimming: 5 bases; J trimming: 10 bases; junction bases outside the gene matches: 4. The germline gives CDR1 LGHNA, CDR2 YNFKEQ. In DNA form, the CDR3 reads TGTGCCAGCAGCAGGACTAGCACCGAGCAGTTCTTC. Residues: CASSRTSTEQFF.

This chain connects TRBV7-8 to TRBJ2-5; TRBD1 aligns across 7 bases. In germline, CDR1 is SGHVS, CDR2 FQNEAQ. The CDR3 extends over 15 amino acids. Losses at the gene ends were 4 bases for V and 4 bases for J; bases not matched to a gene: 9. CDR3 DNA: TGTGCCAGCAGCTCCGTGGCGCCAGGGGGAGAGACCCAGTACTTC. Amino acids: CASSSVAPGGETQYF.

The J gene is TRBJ2-7, the V gene TRBV2; unclear D gene. CDR3 length: 15 residues. V was trimmed by 6 bases and J by 2 bases, leaving 17 bases between them. Germline CDR1 reads SNHLY; CDR2 reads FYNNEI. This CDR3 reads CASSDAARPTYEQYF. CDR3 DNA: TGTGCCAGCAGCGACGCGGCCAGGCCTACCTACGAGCAGTACTTC.

The CDR3 nucleotides are TGTGCCAGCAGCTGGGGGACAGGAGATCAGCCCCAGCATTTT. Protein product: CASSWGTGDQPQHF. The rearrangement uses TRBV5-6 and TRBJ1-5, with 8 bases matching TRBD1. Unmatched junction bases numbered 4, after V lost 3 bases and J lost 5 bases. Germline V gives CDR1 SGHDT, CDR2 YYEEEE. This CDR3 is built from 14 residues. The full variable domain, its missing parts supplied by reference TRBV5-6 and TRBJ1-5, is DAGVTQSPTHLIKTRGQQVTLRCSPKSGHDTVSWYQQALGQGPQFIFQYYEEEERQRGNFPDRFSGHQFPNYSSELNVNALLLGDSALYLCASSWGTGDQPQHFGDGTRLSIL.